Reported below is one T cell receptor beta chain. Its target is not known. The sample originates from a study of T cell responses to AZD1222 COVID-19 vaccine. Overall study results and limits: The sample set comprised mostly white British donors with more females, and clonal diversity was possibly underestimated.

TCRdb's table, derived via immunoSEQ multiplex PCR, lists solely in-frame clones and lacks some. The repertoire consists of 60,000 to 85,000 clones, with more than 60% occurring once and the leading ten covering 25% to 30%. The V gene lost 1 base and the J gene lost 2 bases, with 12 bases spanning the gap. The CDR3 extends over 16 amino acids. The germline V gene has CDR1 MGHRA and CDR2 YSYEKL. This receptor was obtained from an adult who received the MenACWY meningococcal vaccine as a control. The rearrangement uses TRBV4-1 and TRBJ1-5; D gene unclear. Specimen: peripheral blood, collected 28 days after the second dose of the MenACWY control vaccine. CDR3 DNA: TGCGCCAGCAGCCAAGGCGGGATGGCGGGCAATCAGCCCCAGCATTTT. This translates into CASSQGGMAGNQPQHF.